The 4 T cell receptor beta chains reported below all come from one sample, sequenced in a study of T cells expressing NK-cell markers. For each CDR3 protein, TCRdb gives one entry from its re-call of the 5' RACE reads, without DNA. The sample features about 400,000 distinct CDR3 sequences, with approximately 11% in its top ten. Sequenced: blood T cells: a sorted CD56 or NKG2C T cell subset, CD4+ or CD8+ T cells, or bulk PBMC T cells (not recorded which). These receptors were obtained from a woman aged 45-65 years in good health.

The V gene is TRBV6-1, the J gene TRBJ2-2. The CDR3 contains 13 residues. Looked up from germline, CDR1 is MNHNS and CDR2 is SASEGT. This chain's CDR3 is CASSESTVGELFF.

V gene TRBV3-1 combines with J gene TRBJ1-4; TCRdb designates TRBD1, a call that cannot be tested without DNA. This CDR3 is built from 15 residues. CDR1 and CDR2 (germline): LGHDT, YNNKEL (reference sequence). The CDR3 sequence is CASSQDPQGSEKLFF.

V is TRBV7-7 and J is TRBJ1-1; TCRdb designates TRBD1, a call that cannot be tested without DNA. This CDR3 region has 14 residues. Germline V gene sequence: CDR1 SSHAT, CDR2 FNYEAQ (reference sequence). The CDR3 reads CASSPIQENTEAFF.

The CDR3 reads CASSSGSAYNQPQHF. The chain links TRBV5-5 to TRBJ1-5. The CDR3 is 15 amino acids. Germline V gene sequence: CDR1 SGHKS, CDR2 YYEKEE (reference sequence). Based on the CDR3 plus reference TRBV5-5 and TRBJ1-5, the full variable domain is DAGVTQSPTHLIKTRGQQVTLRCSPISGHKSVSWYQQVLGQGPQFIFQYYEKEERGRGNFPDRFSARQFPNYSSELNVNALLLGDSALYLCASSSGSAYNQPQHFGDGTRLSIL.